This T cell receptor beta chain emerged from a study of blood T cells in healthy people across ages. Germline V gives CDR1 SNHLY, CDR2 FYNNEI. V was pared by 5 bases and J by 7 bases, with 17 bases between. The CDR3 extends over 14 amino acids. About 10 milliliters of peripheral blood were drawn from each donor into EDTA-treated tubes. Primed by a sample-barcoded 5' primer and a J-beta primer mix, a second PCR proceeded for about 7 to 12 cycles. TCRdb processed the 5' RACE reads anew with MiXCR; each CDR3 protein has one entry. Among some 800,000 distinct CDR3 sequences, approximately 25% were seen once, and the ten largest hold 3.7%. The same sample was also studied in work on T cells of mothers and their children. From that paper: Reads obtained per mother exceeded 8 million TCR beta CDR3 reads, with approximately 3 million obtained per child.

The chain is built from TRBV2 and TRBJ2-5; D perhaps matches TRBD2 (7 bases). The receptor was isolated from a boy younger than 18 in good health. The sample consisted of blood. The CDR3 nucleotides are TGTGCCAGCAGTTTAGAGGGGGGGTTCGGGACCCAGTACTTC. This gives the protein CASSLEGGFGTQYF.